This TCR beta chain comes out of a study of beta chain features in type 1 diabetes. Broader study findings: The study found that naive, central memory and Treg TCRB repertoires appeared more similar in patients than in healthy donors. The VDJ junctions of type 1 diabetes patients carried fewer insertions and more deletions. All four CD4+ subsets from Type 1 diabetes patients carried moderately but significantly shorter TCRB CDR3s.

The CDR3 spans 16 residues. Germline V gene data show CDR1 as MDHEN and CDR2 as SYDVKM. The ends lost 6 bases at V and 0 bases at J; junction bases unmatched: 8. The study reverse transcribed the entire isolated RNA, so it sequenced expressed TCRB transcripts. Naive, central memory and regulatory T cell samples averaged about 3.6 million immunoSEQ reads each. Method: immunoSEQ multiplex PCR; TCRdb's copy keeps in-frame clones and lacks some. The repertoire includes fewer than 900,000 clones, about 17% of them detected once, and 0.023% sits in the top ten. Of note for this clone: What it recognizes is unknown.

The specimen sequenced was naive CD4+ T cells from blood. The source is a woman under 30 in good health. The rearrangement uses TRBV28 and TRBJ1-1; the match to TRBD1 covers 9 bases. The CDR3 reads CASSLPGQGMNTEAFF. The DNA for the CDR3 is TGTGCCAGCAGCCTACCGGGACAGGGAATGAACACTGAAGCTTTCTTT.